Reported below is one T cell receptor beta chain. These data belong to a study of cytomegalovirus exposure and HLA in healthy donors. V was clipped by 7 bases and J by 5 bases, with 12 bases between them. Germline V gives CDR1 WSHSY, CDR2 SAAADI. CDR3 length: 13 residues. Primers included in the PCR were 60 Vbeta and 13 Jbeta primers. The assay was immunoSEQ multiplex PCR, and TCRdb's table has in-frame clones only and misses some. Of 150,000 to 200,000 clones in the sample, 75% to 85% were seen once. The J gene is TRBJ2-1, the V gene TRBV10-2; tentative D call: TRBD1 (6 bases). This TCR came from a woman younger than 30 in good health and CMV-seronegative. The sequenced sample was PBMCs. CDR3 sequence reads: CASKQGTNNEQFF. CDR3 DNA: TGCGCCAGCAAACAGGGTACTAACAATGAGCAGTTCTTC.